A single sample gave rise to the 19 T cell receptor beta chains below, sequenced in a study of blood T cell repertoires in COVID-19. Using immunoSEQ multiplex PCR, the repertoire was profiled, and TCRdb retains in-frame clones only, with some absent. Here the sample spans 140,000 to 150,000 clones, over 75% being singletons. The sample was PBMCs or T cells enriched from blood (not recorded which). Source of these receptors: a woman under 40 with acute COVID-19.

V usage is TRBV11-2 and J usage is TRBJ2-5; TRBD2 might be the D (7 bases). V was pared by 5 bases and J by 5 bases, with 18 bases between. Germline loops: CDR1 SGHAT, CDR2 FQNNGV. This CDR3 region has 15 residues. The CDR3 bases are TGTGCCAGCAGCGGGGGGGCGGGAGCGCTGGAGACCCAGTACTTC. Its translation: CASSGGAGALETQYF. The full variable domain, its missing parts supplied by reference TRBV11-2 and TRBJ2-5, is EAGVAQSPRYKIIEKRQSVAFWCNPISGHATLYWYQQILGQGPKLLIQFQNNGVVDDSQLPKDRFSAERLKGVDSTLKIQPAKLEDSAVYLCASSGGAGALETQYFGPGTRLLVL.

The chain employs TRBV7-9 and TRBJ1-2, with 10 bases identical to TRBD1. The CDR3 is made up of 14 amino acids. The germline gives CDR1 SEHNR, CDR2 FQNEAQ (reference sequence). V was pared by 1 base and J by 6 bases, with 2 bases of the junction left unmatched. CDR3 region: CASSLEGQGNGYTF. DNA for the CDR3: TGTGCCAGCAGCTTAGAGGGACAGGGGAATGGCTACACCTTC.

The chain employs TRBV19 and TRBJ1-1; 11 bases map to TRBD1. The CDR3 is made up of 14 amino acids. From germline, CDR1 is LNHDA and CDR2 SQIVND (reference sequence). Trimming took 3 bases from V and 5 from J; bases not matched to a gene: 2. The CDR3 region is CASSIGTGGTEAFF. The CDR3 DNA is TGTGCCAGTAGTATCGGGACAGGGGGTACTGAAGCTTTCTTT.

The chain is built from TRBV7-2 and TRBJ2-2, with 13 bases identical to TRBD2. Germline loops: CDR1 SGHTA, CDR2 FQGNSA. The CDR3 totals 15 residues. The V and J ends lost 5 bases and 6 bases, in that order; junction bases with no gene match: 3. CDR3: CASSILAGGPGELFF. The CDR3 DNA sequence: TGTGCCAGCAGCATACTAGCGGGAGGGCCCGGGGAGCTGTTTTTT.

This clone was observed a single time. This rearrangement joins TRBV6-6 to TRBJ1-1; D not resolved. Germline V CDR1 and CDR2: MNHNY, SVGAGI (reference sequence). With 6 bases removed from V and 2 bases from J, the gap between germline ends came to 7 bases. This CDR3 comprises 12 residues. The CDR3 is CASSLINTEAFF. DNA of the CDR3: TGTGCCAGCAGCCTTATTAACACTGAAGCTTTCTTT.

J is TRBJ1-5 and V is TRBV7-9; TRBD1 might be the D (5 bases). Germline V gene data show CDR1 as SEHNR and CDR2 as FQNEAQ (reference sequence). V lost 5 bases, J lost 7 bases, and 15 bases lay in between. The CDR3 sequence is 14 residues long. The CDR3 loop is CASSAGTGEQPQHF. The DNA for the CDR3 is TGTGCCAGCAGCGCCGGGACGGGGGAGCAGCCCCAGCATTTT.

This clone showed up just a few times. This chain joins TRBV19 and TRBJ1-2; tentative D call: TRBD1 (5 bases). Looked up from germline, CDR1 is LNHDA and CDR2 is SQIVND (reference sequence). This CDR3 comprises 15 residues. Trimming removed 4 bases from V and 8 bases from J, with 20 bases in between. The CDR3 reads CASSTLSRAIRGYTF. For the CDR3, the DNA is TGTGCCAGTAGTACCCTGTCCAGGGCAATTCGAGGCTACACCTTC.

The chain carries TRBV5-4 and TRBJ1-2, with D possibly matching TRBD1 (6 bases). Germline V gives CDR1 SGHNT, CDR2 YYREEE (reference sequence). V lost 6 bases and J 3 bases, leaving 18 bases between the germline ends. The CDR3 spans 15 residues. The CDR3 DNA reads TGTGCCAGCACACATCGGGCAGGGGACGACTATGGCTACACCTTC. As protein: CASTHRAGDDYGYTF.

The CDR3 DNA reads TGTGCCAGTAGTATAGACCAGGGGACTGAAGCTTTCTTT. Translating gives CASSIDQGTEAFF. The chain combines TRBV19 with TRBJ1-1, with D maybe TRBD1 (6 bases). Germline V CDR1 and CDR2: LNHDA, SQIVND (reference sequence). V was clipped by 0 bases and J by 5 bases, with 7 bases between them. This CDR3 has 13 amino acids.

This clone was seen just once. The chain couples TRBV24-1 to TRBJ2-1; D perhaps matches TRBD1 (5 bases). CDR1 and CDR2 from the germline V gene are KGHDR and SFDVKD. The CDR3 covers 15 residues. Trimming took 9 bases from V and 10 from J, leaving 24 bases between them. The CDR3 DNA sequence: TGTGCCACCTCTCGCAGGGAAACCCCCGTTGGAGAGCAGTTCTTC. Its translation: CATSRRETPVGEQFF.

V and J are TRBV27 and TRBJ1-2; 7 positions agree with TRBD1. The CDR3 runs 18 residues. CDR1 is MNHEY, CDR2 SMNVEV, per germline (reference sequence). Unmatched junction bases numbered 20, after V lost 8 bases and J lost 2 bases. The CDR3 DNA reads as TGTGCCAGCGGCCCGAGGATCGGGACAGTTCCAAGAAACTATGGCTACACCTTC. This sequence encodes CASGPRIGTVPRNYGYTF.

The table lists this clone with a count of one. The CDR3 loop reads CASSLGGTSYEQYF. In nucleotides, the CDR3 is TGTGCCAGCAGTTTAGGGGGGACTTCCTACGAGCAGTACTTC. The chain carries TRBV28 and TRBJ2-7; D is perhaps TRBD2 (6 bases). The germline gives CDR1 MDHEN, CDR2 SYDVKM. Trimming took off 2 bases at V and 1 base at J, with 9 bases between the two ends. This CDR3 contains 14 residues.

This chain joins TRBV28 and TRBJ2-1, with D perhaps matching TRBD2 (6 bases). CDR1 and CDR2 (germline): MDHEN, SYDVKM. The CDR3 runs to 16 residues. V lost 0 bases and J lost 0, with 9 bases in between. The CDR3 DNA reads TGTGCCAGCAGTTTATGGGGGGGAAGCTCCTACAATGAGCAGTTCTTC. Its protein product is CASSLWGGSSYNEQFF. Using reference TRBV28 and TRBJ2-1 for the parts outside the CDR3, the full variable domain is DVKVTQSSRYLVKRTGEKVFLECVQDMDHENMFWYRQDPGLGLRLIYFSYDVKMKEKGDIPEGYSVSREKKERFSLILESASTNQTSMYLCASSLWGGSSYNEQFFGPGTRLTVL.

The chain couples TRBV7-2 to TRBJ2-1; the D gene is possibly TRBD2 (6 bases). V was cut by 1 base and J by 4 bases, with 14 bases left in between. Per the germline V gene, CDR1 is SGHTA and CDR2 is FQGNSA. This CDR3 is 16 amino acids long. The CDR3 loop reads CASSLVGGSTYNEQFF. The CDR3 DNA reads as TGTGCCAGCAGCTTAGTCGGGGGTAGCACGTACAATGAGCAGTTCTTC.

This chain uses TRBV5-1 with TRBJ1-1; TRBD1 matches at 7 bases. V lost 0 bases to trimming and J lost 5 bases; unmatched junction nucleotides: 4. The CDR3 is 14 amino acids. The germline CDR1 and CDR2 sequences are SGHRS and YFSETQ. The CDR3 spells CASSLEQQGTEAFF. In DNA, the CDR3 is TGCGCCAGCAGCTTGGAGCAACAGGGGACTGAAGCTTTCTTT.

The genes are TRBV18 and TRBJ2-2; no definite D call. Germline loops: CDR1 KGHSH, CDR2 LQKENI. V gave up 3 bases and J gave up 12 bases, with 14 bases separating them. CDR3 length equals 13 residues. The CDR3 loop reads CASSPTAGRQLFF. The CDR3 nucleotides are TGTGCCAGCTCACCTACGGCAGGCCGGCAGCTGTTTTTT.

The gene calls are TRBV18 and TRBJ1-1; D is unclear. V was trimmed by 2 bases and J by 0 bases, leaving 13 bases between them. The CDR3 consists of 16 residues. Germline CDR1 and CDR2: KGHSH and LQKENI. DNA for the CDR3: TGTGCCAGCTCACCATCGTCGGGCGGGTTGAACACTGAAGCTTTCTTT. It codes for CASSPSSGGLNTEAFF.

The chain recombines TRBV6-2 or TRBV6-3 with TRBJ1-5; D is unclear. The V gene's germline CDR1 is MNHEY and CDR2 SVGEGT. This CDR3 comprises 16 residues. The V end lost 2 bases, the J end lost 0 bases, and 11 bases lay between the germline ends. For the CDR3, the DNA is TGTGCCAGCAGTTACCTCTATTCCGTTAGCAATCAGCCCCAGCATTTT. This codes for CASSYLYSVSNQPQHF.

The chain employs TRBV7-9 and TRBJ1-2; the D is unclear. CDR1 and CDR2 from the germline V gene are SEHNR and FQNEAQ (reference sequence). The V end was cut by 5 bases, the J end by 8 bases, with 12 bases between. The CDR3 contains 12 residues. This chain's CDR3 is CASSPHREGYTF. Written as DNA, the CDR3 is TGTGCCAGCAGCCCGCATCGGGAAGGCTACACCTTC.